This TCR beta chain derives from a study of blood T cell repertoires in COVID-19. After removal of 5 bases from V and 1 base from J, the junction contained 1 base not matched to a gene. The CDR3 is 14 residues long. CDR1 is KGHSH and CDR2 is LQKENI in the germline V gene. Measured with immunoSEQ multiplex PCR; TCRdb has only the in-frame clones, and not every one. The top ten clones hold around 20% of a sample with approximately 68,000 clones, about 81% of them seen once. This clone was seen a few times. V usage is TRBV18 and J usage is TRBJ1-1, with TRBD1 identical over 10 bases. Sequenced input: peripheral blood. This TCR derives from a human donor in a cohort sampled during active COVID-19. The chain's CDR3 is CASSGTGENTEAFF. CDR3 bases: TGTGCCAGCTCAGGGACAGGGGAGAACACTGAAGCTTTCTTT. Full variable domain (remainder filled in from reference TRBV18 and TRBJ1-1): NAGVMQNPRHLVRRRGQEARLRCSPMKGHSHVYWYRQLPEEGLKFMVYLQKENIIDESGMPKERFSAEFPKEGPSILRIQQVVRGDSAAYFCASSGTGENTEAFFGQGTRLTVV.